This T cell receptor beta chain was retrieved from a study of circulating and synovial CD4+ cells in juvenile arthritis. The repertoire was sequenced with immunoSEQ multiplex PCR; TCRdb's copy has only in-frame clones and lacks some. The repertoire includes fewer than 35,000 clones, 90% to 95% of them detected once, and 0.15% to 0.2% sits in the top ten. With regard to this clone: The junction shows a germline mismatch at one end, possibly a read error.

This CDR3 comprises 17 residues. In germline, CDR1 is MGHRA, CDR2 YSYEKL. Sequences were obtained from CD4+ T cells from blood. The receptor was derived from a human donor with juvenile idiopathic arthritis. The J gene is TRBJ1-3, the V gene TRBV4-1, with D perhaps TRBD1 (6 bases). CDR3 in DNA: TGCGCCAGCAGCAATCGGGACATCAAACTCTCTGGAAACACCGTATATTTT. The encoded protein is CASSNRDIKLSGNTVYF.